The 2 T cell receptor beta chains listed next were all sequenced from one sample in a study of vaccination effects on CD4 cells after COVID-19. Sequenced by immunoSEQ multiplex PCR; TCRdb stores in-frame clones only, minus some. The table lists tens of thousands of clones, 76% of them singletons. No antigen has been assigned to these receptors. Ahead of sequencing, the ViraFEST assay grew antigen-specific CD4+ T cells using viral peptide pools. Culturing for 10 to 11 days preceded CD4+ T cell isolation. Vaccinated participants had no history of SARS-CoV-2 infection and tested negative for nucleocapsid antibodies. Sequences were derived from CD4+ T cells from PBMCs cultured with HCoV-NL63 spike peptides, sampled before COVID-19 vaccination. These receptor sequences come from a human donor who received a COVID-19 vaccine.

This chain uses TRBV30 with TRBJ1-6, with no clear D. The CDR3 is 13 residues long. V was pared by 3 bases and J by 6 bases, with 9 bases between. The germline gives CDR1 GTSNPN, CDR2 SVGIG (reference sequence). This CDR3 reads CAWSQVVNSPLHF. The CDR3 nucleotides read TGTGCCTGGAGCCAGGTTGTTAATTCACCCCTCCACTTT.

This clone has just a few counts. V is TRBV4-1 and J is TRBJ1-2; 8 bases are a match to TRBD1. After removal of 6 bases from V and 1 base from J, the junction contained 7 bases not matched to a gene. This CDR3 is 15 amino acids long. In germline, CDR1 is MGHRA, CDR2 YSYEKL. The CDR3: CASRSDRANNYGYTF. In DNA, the CDR3 is TGCGCCAGCAGGTCGGACAGGGCTAATAACTATGGCTACACCTTC.